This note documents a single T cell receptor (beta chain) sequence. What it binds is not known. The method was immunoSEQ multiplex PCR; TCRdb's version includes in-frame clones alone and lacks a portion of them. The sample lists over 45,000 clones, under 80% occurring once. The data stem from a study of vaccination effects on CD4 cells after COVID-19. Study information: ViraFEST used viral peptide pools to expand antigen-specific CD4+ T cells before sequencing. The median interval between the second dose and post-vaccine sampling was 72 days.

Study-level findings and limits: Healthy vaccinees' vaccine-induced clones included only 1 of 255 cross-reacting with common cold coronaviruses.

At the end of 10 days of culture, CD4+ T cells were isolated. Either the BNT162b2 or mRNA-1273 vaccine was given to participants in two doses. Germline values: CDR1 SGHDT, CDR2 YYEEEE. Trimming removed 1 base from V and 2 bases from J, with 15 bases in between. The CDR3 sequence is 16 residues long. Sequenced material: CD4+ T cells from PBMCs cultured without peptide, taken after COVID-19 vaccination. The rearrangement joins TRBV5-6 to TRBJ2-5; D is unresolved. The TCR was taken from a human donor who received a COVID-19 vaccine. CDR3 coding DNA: TGTGCCAGCAGCTTGACGGCGTCCGGTCAACAAGAGACCCAGTACTTC. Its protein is CASSLTASGQQETQYF.